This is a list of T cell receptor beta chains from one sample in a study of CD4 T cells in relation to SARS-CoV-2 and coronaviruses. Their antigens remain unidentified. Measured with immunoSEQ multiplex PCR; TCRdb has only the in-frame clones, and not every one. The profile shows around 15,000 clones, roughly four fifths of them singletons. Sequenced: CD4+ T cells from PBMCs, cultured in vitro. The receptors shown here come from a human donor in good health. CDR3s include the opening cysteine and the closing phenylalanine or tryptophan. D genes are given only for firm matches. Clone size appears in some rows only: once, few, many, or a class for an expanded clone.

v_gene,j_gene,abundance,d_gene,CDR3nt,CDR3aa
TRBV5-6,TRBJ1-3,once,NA,TGTGCCAGCAGCCGCAGGGGCCAGGGTGGAAACACCATATATTTT,CASSRRGQGGNTIYF
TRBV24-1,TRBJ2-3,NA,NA,TGTGCCACCAGTGAGGTTAGCGGTACAGATACGCAGTATTTT,CATSEVSGTDTQYF
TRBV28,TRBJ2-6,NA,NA,TGTGCCAGCACCAGGACGCGGCTTATGGGGGCCAACGTCCTGACTTTC,CASTRTRLMGANVLTF
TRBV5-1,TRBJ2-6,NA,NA,TGCGCCAGCAGCCAGGGAGACTCTGGGGCCAACGTCCTGACTTTC,CASSQGDSGANVLTF
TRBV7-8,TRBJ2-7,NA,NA,TGTGCCAGCAGCTTAGGGACTGAAAACTACGAGCAGTACTTC,CASSLGTENYEQYF
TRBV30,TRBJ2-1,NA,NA,TGTGCCTGCAGGAGGGCCCTGCGGGACAATGAGCAGTTCTTC,CACRRALRDNEQFF
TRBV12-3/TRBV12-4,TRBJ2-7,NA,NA,TGTGCCAGCAGTTTATCGGTCGCCTACGAGCAGTACTTC,CASSLSVAYEQYF
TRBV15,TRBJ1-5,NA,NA,TGTGCCACCAGCAGCGGACAGAGTAGCAATCAGCCCCAGCATTTT,CATSSGQSSNQPQHF
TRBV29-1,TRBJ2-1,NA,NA,TGCAGCGTTGAAGATGGGTTCTTGGGACTGGCTGAGCAGTTCTTC,CSVEDGFLGLAEQFF
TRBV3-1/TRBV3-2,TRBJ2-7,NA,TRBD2,TGTGCCAGCAGCCTGAGACTAGCGGGAGGGTACGAGCAGTACTTC,CASSLRLAGGYEQYF
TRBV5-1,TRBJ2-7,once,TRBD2,TGCGCCAGCAGCTCCGGACTAGTTTCCTACGAGCAGTACTTC,CASSSGLVSYEQYF
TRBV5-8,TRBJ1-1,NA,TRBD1,TGTGCCAGCAGCTTACAGGACAGGGACTCGAATAAAGCTTTCTTT,CASSLQDRDSNKAFF
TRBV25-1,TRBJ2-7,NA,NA,TGTGCCAGCAGTGAATCGGTGTCCGCAGGGGTAACCTACGAGCAGTACTTC,CASSESVSAGVTYEQYF
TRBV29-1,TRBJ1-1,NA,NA,TGCAGCGTAATATACACTGAAGCTTTCTTT,CSVIYTEAFF
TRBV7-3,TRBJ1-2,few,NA,TGTGCCAGCAGCTTAGGCGGACAGACAGCTCCGGGGGGCTACACCTTC,CASSLGGQTAPGGYTF
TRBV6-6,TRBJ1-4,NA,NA,TGTGCCAGTTCCCGTGGGGCAAAACTGTTTTTT,CASSRGAKLFF
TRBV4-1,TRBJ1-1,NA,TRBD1,TGCGCCAGCAGCCGCACACCGGGACAGGGTGCCACTGAAGCTTTCTTT,CASSRTPGQGATEAFF
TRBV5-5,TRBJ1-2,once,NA,TGTGCCAGCAGCTTGATGACTTTAGAGGGCTACACCTTC,CASSLMTLEGYTF
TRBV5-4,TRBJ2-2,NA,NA,TGTGCCAGCAGCTTGAGCTCGGGGAACACCGGGGAGCTGTTTTTT,CASSLSSGNTGELFF
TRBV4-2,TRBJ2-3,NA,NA,TGTGCCAGCAGCCAAGTCAATACCCGCACAGATACGCAGTATTTT,CASSQVNTRTDTQYF
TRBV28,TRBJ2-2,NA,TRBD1,TGTGCCAGCAGTCGGACAGGGGGCACCGGGGAGCTGTTTTTT,CASSRTGGTGELFF
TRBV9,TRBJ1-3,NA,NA,TGTGCCAGCAGCGTAGCTCCGAGGACTGGAAACACCATATATTTT,CASSVAPRTGNTIYF
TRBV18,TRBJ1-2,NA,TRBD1,TGTGCCAGCACCTCGCGACAGGGCACTTTCGACTATGGCTACACCTTC,CASTSRQGTFDYGYTF
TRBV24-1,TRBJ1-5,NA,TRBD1,TGTGCCACCCAACCCGGACAGGGAGGTCAGCCCCAGCATTTT,CATQPGQGGQPQHF
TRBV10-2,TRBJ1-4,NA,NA,TGCGCCACCGACCCAGACGGGGACAATGAAAAACTGTTTTTT,CATDPDGDNEKLFF
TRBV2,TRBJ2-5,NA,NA,TGTGCCAGCAGTGTGGAGGGGCTACAAGAGACCCAGTACTTC,CASSVEGLQETQYF
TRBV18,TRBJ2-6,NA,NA,TGTGCCAGCACACAGGAATCTGGGGCCAACGTCCTGACTTTC,CASTQESGANVLTF
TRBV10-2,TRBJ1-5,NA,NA,TGCGCCAGCAGTAGTAATAGCAATCAGCCCCAGCATTTT,CASSSNSNQPQHF
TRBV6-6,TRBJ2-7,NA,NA,TGTGCCAGCAGAGCGCAGCAGAGCTCCTACGAGCAGTACTTC,CASRAQQSSYEQYF
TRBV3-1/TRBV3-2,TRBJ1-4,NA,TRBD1,TGTGCCAGCAGCGCCTCTGAGACAGGGCCCGAAAAACTGTTTTTT,CASSASETGPEKLFF
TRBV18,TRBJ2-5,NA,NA,TGTGCCAGCTCACGCATCCAAAAAGAGACCCAGTACTTC,CASSRIQKETQYF
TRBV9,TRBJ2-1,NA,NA,TGTGCCAGCAGCGGAGAGGGGTACAATGAGCAGTTCTTC,CASSGEGYNEQFF
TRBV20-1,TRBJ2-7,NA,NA,TGCAGTGCTAGTTCCACTAGCAGGAGCTCCTACGAGCAGTACTTC,CSASSTSRSSYEQYF
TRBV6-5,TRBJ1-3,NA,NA,TGTGCCGTCCGGGCCTCCTCTGGAAACACCATATATTTT,CAVRASSGNTIYF
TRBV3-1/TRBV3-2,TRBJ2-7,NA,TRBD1,TGTGCCAGCTCCGTGGGACAGAAATACGAGCAGTACTTC,CASSVGQKYEQYF
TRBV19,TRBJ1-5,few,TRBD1,TGTGCCAGTAGTGACAGGGACAATCAGCCCCAGCATTTT,CASSDRDNQPQHF
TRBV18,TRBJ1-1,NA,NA,TGTGCCAGCTCACCACAGGAGAATACTGAAGCTTTCTTT,CASSPQENTEAFF
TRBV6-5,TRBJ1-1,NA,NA,TGTGCCAGCAGTTACTCGAATTTTCCCCCGTGGACTGAAGCTTTCTTT,CASSYSNFPPWTEAFF
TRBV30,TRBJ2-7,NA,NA,TGTGCCTGGAGTAGGCAGGGGTGGTACGAGCAGTACTTC,CAWSRQGWYEQYF
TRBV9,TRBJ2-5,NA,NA,TGTGCCAGCAGCGTAGCTCAGGGGTACCAAGAGACCCAGTACTTC,CASSVAQGYQETQYF